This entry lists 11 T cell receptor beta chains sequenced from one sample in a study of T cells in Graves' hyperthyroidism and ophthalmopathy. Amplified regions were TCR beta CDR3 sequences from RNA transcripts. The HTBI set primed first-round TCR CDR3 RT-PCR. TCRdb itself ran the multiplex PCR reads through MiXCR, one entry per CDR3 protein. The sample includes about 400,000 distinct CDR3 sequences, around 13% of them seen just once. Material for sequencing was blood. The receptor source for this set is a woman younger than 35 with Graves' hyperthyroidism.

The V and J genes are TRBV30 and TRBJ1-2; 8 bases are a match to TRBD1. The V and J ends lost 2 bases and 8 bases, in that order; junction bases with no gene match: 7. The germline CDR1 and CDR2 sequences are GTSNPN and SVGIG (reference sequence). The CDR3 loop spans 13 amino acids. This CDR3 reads CAWSSGTGSGYTF. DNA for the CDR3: TGTGCCTGGAGTTCCGGGACAGGTTCCGGCTACACCTTC.

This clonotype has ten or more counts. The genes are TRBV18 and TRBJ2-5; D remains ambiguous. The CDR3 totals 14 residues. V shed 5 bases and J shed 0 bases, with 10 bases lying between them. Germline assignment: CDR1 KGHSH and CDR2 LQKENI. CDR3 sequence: CASSRPGDQETQYF. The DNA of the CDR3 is TGTGCCAGCTCAAGACCCGGCGACCAAGAGACCCAGTACTTC.

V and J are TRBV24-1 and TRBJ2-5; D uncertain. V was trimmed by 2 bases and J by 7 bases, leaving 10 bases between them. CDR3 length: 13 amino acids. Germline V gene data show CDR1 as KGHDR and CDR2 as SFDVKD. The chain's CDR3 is CATSDSKLGTQYF. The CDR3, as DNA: TGTGCCACCAGTGATTCCAAGCTCGGGACCCAGTACTTC.

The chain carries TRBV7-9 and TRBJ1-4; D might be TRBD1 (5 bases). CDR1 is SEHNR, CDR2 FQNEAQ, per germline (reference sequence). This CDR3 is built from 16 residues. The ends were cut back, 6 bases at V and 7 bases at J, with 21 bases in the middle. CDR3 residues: CASSRGGGLDSEKLFF. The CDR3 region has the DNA TGTGCCAGCAGTCGGGGGGGAGGCCTGGATAGTGAAAAACTGTTTTTT.

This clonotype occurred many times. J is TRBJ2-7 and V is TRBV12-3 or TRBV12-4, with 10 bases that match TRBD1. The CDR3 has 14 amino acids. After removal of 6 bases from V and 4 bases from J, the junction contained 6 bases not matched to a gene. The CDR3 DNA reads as TGTGCCAGCAGCCAGACAGGGGGCAAATACGAGCAGTACTTC. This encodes CASSQTGGKYEQYF.

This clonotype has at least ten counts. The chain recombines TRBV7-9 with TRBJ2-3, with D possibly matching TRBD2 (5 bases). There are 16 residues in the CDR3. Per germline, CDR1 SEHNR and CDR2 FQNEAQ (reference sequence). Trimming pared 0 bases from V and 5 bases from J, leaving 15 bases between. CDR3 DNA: TGTGCCAGCAGCTTAGCCGGCCTAGCAGGAGTAGATACGCAGTATTTT. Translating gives CASSLAGLAGVDTQYF.

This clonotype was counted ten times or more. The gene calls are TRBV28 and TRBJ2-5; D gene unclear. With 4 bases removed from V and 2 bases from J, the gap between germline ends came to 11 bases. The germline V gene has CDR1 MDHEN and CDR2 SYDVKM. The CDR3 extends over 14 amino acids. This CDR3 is CASSYKSIQETQYF. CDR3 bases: TGTGCCAGCAGTTATAAGAGTATACAAGAGACCCAGTACTTC.

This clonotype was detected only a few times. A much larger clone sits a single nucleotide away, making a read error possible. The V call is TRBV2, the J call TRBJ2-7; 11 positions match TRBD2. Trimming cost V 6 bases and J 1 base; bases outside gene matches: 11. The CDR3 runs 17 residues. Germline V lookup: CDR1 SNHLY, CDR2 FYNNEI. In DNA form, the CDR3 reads TGTGCCAGCAGAGACGGGGCTAGCGGGGGGTGGTCCTACGAGCAGTACTTC. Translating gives CASRDGASGGWSYEQYF.

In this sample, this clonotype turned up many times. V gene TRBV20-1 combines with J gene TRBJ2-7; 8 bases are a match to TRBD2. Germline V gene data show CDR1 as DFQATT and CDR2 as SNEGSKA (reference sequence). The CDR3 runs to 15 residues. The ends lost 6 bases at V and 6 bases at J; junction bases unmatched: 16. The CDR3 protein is CSARRGGGHGAEQYF. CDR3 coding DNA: TGCAGTGCAAGGCGGGGCGGGGGGCATGGAGCCGAGCAGTACTTC.

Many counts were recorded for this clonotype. CDR3 region: CASSLNGGSGSGEQFF. For the CDR3, the DNA is TGCGCCAGCAGCTTGAATGGTGGTAGCGGGAGTGGTGAGCAGTTCTTC. V is TRBV5-1 and J is TRBJ2-1; 9 nucleotides align to TRBD2. V lost 1 base and J lost 9; bases outside the gene matches: 11. Germline V gene data show CDR1 as SGHRS and CDR2 as YFSETQ. The CDR3 is made up of 16 amino acids.

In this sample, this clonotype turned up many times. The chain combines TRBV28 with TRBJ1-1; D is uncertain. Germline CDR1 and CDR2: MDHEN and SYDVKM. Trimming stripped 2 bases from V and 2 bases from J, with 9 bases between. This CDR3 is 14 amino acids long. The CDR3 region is CASSLISGNTEAFF. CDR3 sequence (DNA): TGTGCCAGCAGTTTAATTAGCGGAAACACTGAAGCTTTCTTT. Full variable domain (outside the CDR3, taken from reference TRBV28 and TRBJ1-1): DVKVTQSSRYLVKRTGEKVFLECVQDMDHENMFWYRQDPGLGLRLIYFSYDVKMKEKGDIPEGYSVSREKKERFSLILESASTNQTSMYLCASSLISGNTEAFFGQGTRLTVV.